The 27 T cell receptor beta chains presented below share a single source sample, sequenced in a study of vaccination effects on CD4 cells after COVID-19. Upon completion of approximately ten days in culture, CD4+ T cells were isolated. Assay: immunoSEQ multiplex PCR; the TCRdb copy retains only in-frame clones and omits some. This sample yields around 25,000 clones, of which around 70% are seen a single time; more than 9.5% belongs to the top ten. What these receptors recognize is not known. The sample consisted of CD4+ T cells from PBMCs cultured without peptide, taken before COVID-19 vaccination. The receptors stem from a human donor who received a COVID-19 vaccine.

V and J are TRBV18 and TRBJ1-5; D gene ambiguous. The CDR3 is made up of 14 amino acids. Germline CDR1 KGHSH, CDR2 LQKENI. Trimming removed 5 bases at V and 7 bases at J, with 15 bases between. The CDR3 region has the DNA TGTGCCAGCTCAGGAGCGGGAATCGAGCAGCCCCAGCATTTT. It codes for CASSGAGIEQPQHF.

The V and J genes are TRBV9 and TRBJ2-1; the match to TRBD2 covers 7 bases. Per the germline V gene, CDR1 is SGDLS and CDR2 is YYNGEE. The J segment lost 4 bases and the V segment lost 2 bases, leaving 15 bases of the junction unmatched. The CDR3 length is 18 residues. CDR3 region: CASSVGPPGASGYNEQFF. CDR3 in DNA: TGTGCCAGCAGCGTTGGACCACCCGGGGCTAGCGGATACAATGAGCAGTTCTTC. Combining the CDR3 with reference TRBV9 and TRBJ2-1 gives the whole variable domain DSGVTQTPKHLITATGQRVTLRCSPRSGDLSVYWYQQSLDQGLQFLIQYYNGEERAKGNILERFSAQQFPDLHSELNLSSLELGDSALYFCASSVGPPGASGYNEQFFGPGTRLTVL.

The CDR3 protein is CACTMIRTGLASGNTIYF. CDR3 bases: TGTGCCTGTACGATGATAAGGACAGGTTTAGCCTCTGGAAACACCATATATTTT. V gene TRBV30 combines with J gene TRBJ1-3, with 7 bases matching TRBD1. The CDR3 runs to 18 residues. After removal of 6 bases from V and 0 bases from J, the junction contained 17 bases not matched to a gene. Germline lookup yields CDR1 GTSNPN and CDR2 SVGIG (reference sequence).

The chain uses TRBV12-3 or TRBV12-4 and TRBJ2-5; 8 bases are shared with TRBD1. CDR3 length: 13 amino acids. The V segment lost 4 bases and the J segment 10 bases; nucleotides outside the gene matches: 8. The CDR3 loop reads CASSSGQGLNQYF. CDR3 bases: TGTGCCAGCAGTTCTGGACAGGGCTTGAACCAGTACTTC.

Remarks on this clone: The junction does not match germline at one end; this may be a read error. The chain carries TRBV28 and TRBJ1-2; a possible D gene is TRBD1 (6 bases). The CDR3 has 12 amino acids. Germline CDR1 MDHEN, CDR2 SYDVKM. Here the CDR3 DNA reads TGTGCCAGCAGTTTAGTTCAGGGGAGTTTGGCCTTC. Translation gives CASSLVQGSLAF.

The chain is built from TRBV3-1 (or the pseudogene TRBV3-2) and TRBJ1-1, with D unclear. The CDR3 contains 13 residues. Germline CDR1 reads LGHDT; CDR2 reads YNNKEL (reference sequence). Between the trimmed V and J ends, which lost 1 base and 4 bases, there was a span of 7 bases. This chain's CDR3 is CASSQGVATEAFF. CDR3 coding DNA: TGTGCCAGCAGCCAAGGGGTTGCCACTGAAGCTTTCTTT.

This rearrangement joins TRBV6-5 to TRBJ1-2; D possibly corresponds to TRBD1 (5 bases). Germline CDR1 MNHEY, CDR2 SVGAGI. CDR3 length: 13 amino acids. Trimming shortened V by 2 bases and J by 1 base, and 5 bases separated the two germline ends. Here the CDR3 DNA reads TGTGCCAGCAGTTACGACAGTAACTATGGCTACACCTTC. Translated, it gives CASSYDSNYGYTF.

This clone has only one observation. J is TRBJ1-3 and V is TRBV24-1; D unclear. V shed 5 bases and J shed 2 bases, with 15 bases lying between them. Germline V lookup: CDR1 KGHDR, CDR2 SFDVKD. CDR3 size: 16 residues. The CDR3: CATSGGPTVAGNTIYF. CDR3 bases: TGTGCCACCAGTGGAGGCCCAACAGTAGCTGGAAACACCATATATTTT.

The genes are TRBV5-1 and TRBJ2-7; perhaps TRBD2 as D (6 bases). With 3 bases removed from V and 4 bases from J, the gap between germline ends came to 14 bases. This CDR3 spans 14 amino acids. Germline loops: CDR1 SGHRS, CDR2 YFSETQ. CDR3 amino acids: CASSSTSISYEQYF. The CDR3 nucleotides are TGCGCCAGCAGCTCGACTAGTATTTCTTACGAGCAGTACTTC.

This clone was picked up a small number of times. The rearrangement links TRBV4-1 to TRBJ1-5, with 8 bases fitting TRBD1. The V gene end was trimmed by 0 bases and the J gene end by 4 bases; junction bases not matched to a gene: 8. The CDR3 is 17 residues long. Per the germline V gene, CDR1 is MGHRA and CDR2 is YSYEKL. The CDR3 protein is CASSQDGGRGRNQPQHF. Written as DNA, the CDR3 is TGCGCCAGCAGCCAAGATGGGGGCAGGGGGCGAAATCAGCCCCAGCATTTT.

This clone was recorded a few times. The CDR3 protein is CASSLTQGSLGNTIYF. CDR3 DNA sequence: TGTGCCAGCAGCTTAACTCAGGGCAGCCTAGGGAACACCATATATTTT. J is TRBJ1-3 and V is TRBV7-9, with a possible D match to TRBD1 (5 bases). V was shortened by 2 bases and J by 7 bases, with 18 bases between the two germline ends. The CDR3 length is 16 residues. CDR1 and CDR2 (germline): SEHNR, FQNEAQ (reference sequence). Combining the CDR3 with reference TRBV7-9 and TRBJ1-3 gives the whole variable domain DTGVSQNPRHKITKRGQNVTFRCDPISEHNRLYWYRQTLGQGPEFLTYFQNEAQLEKSRLLSDRFSAERPKGSFSTLEIQRTEQGDSAMYLCASSLTQGSLGNTIYFGEGSWLTVV.

J is TRBJ1-5 and V is TRBV10-1, with 10 bases aligning to TRBD1. CDR1 is WNHNN, CDR2 SYGVQD, per germline (reference sequence). The CDR3 spans 18 residues. V lost 5 bases, J lost 2 bases, and 12 bases stayed unmatched. CDR3 protein: CASSKGWGQGFGNQPQHF. In DNA form, the CDR3 reads TGCGCCAGCAGTAAAGGGTGGGGACAGGGGTTTGGCAATCAGCCCCAGCATTTT.

The count of this clone is one. The rearrangement links TRBV5-6 to TRBJ1-2; 7 positions agree with TRBD1. The J segment lost 1 base and the V segment lost 2 bases, leaving 2 bases of the junction unmatched. CDR1 and CDR2 (germline): SGHDT, YYEEEE. The CDR3 length is 14 residues. The CDR3, as DNA: TGTGCCAGCAGCTTACAGGGGCGTAACTATGGCTACACCTTC. This gives the protein CASSLQGRNYGYTF.

This chain links TRBV6-4 with TRBJ2-7; a weak D match, TRBD2 (5 bases). CDR3 size: 12 residues. Germline V gene sequence: CDR1 MRHNA, CDR2 SNTAGT. Deletions cut 4 bases from V and 4 bases from J, with 8 bases between. This CDR3 reads CASSGWRYEQYF. CDR3 coding DNA: TGTGCCAGCAGTGGGTGGAGGTACGAGCAGTACTTC.

J is TRBJ1-1 and V is TRBV18, with TRBD1 matching over 10 bases. J was trimmed by 0 bases and V by 0 bases; bases with no gene match: 7. The CDR3 has 18 residues. CDR1 KGHSH and CDR2 LQKENI come from the germline V gene. In DNA form, the CDR3 reads TGTGCCAGCTCACCACCGGGACAGGGGCGGGGTATGAACACTGAAGCTTTCTTT. This encodes CASSPPGQGRGMNTEAFF.

This chain joins TRBV5-1 and TRBJ1-1, with D tentatively TRBD1 (5 bases). The germline V gene encodes CDR1 SGHRS and CDR2 YFSETQ. V was clipped by 0 bases and J by 11 bases, with 17 bases between them. This CDR3 is built from 14 residues. CDR3 region: CASSLAGARSRAFF. CDR3 DNA: TGCGCCAGCAGCTTGGCCGGGGCGCGGTCCCGCGCTTTCTTT.

This clone was seen more than once but under ten times. The chain uses TRBV28 and TRBJ2-3, with 7 bases that match TRBD2. V gave up 4 bases and J gave up 2 bases; unmatched junction bases: 9. There are 16 residues in the CDR3. Germline V gives CDR1 MDHEN, CDR2 SYDVKM. This CDR3 is CASSSAGRAITDTQYF. The CDR3 nucleotides read TGTGCCAGCAGTTCCGCTGGGAGGGCCATCACAGATACGCAGTATTTT. Complete variable domain (other parts from reference TRBV28 and TRBJ2-3): DVKVTQSSRYLVKRTGEKVFLECVQDMDHENMFWYRQDPGLGLRLIYFSYDVKMKEKGDIPEGYSVSREKKERFSLILESASTNQTSMYLCASSSAGRAITDTQYFGPGTRLTVL.

The genes are TRBV6-5 and TRBJ1-2; 12 bases align to TRBD1. The ends lost 5 bases at V and 6 bases at J; junction bases unmatched: 1. CDR1 is MNHEY, CDR2 SVGAGI, per germline. This CDR3 is 13 amino acids long. DNA of the CDR3: TGTGCCAGCAGTCGGGACAGGGGGCATGGCTACACCTTC. Translated: CASSRDRGHGYTF.

V and J are TRBV9 and TRBJ1-1, with a weak D call TRBD1 (5 bases). The germline CDR1 and CDR2 sequences are SGDLS and YYNGEE. The V end was cut by 1 base, the J end by 0 bases, with 16 bases between. There are 17 residues in the CDR3. CDR3 nucleotides: TGTGCCAGCAGCGTAACGGGCTTGGGACGGATGAACACTGAAGCTTTCTTT. Its translation: CASSVTGLGRMNTEAFF.

This clone was seen a few times. CDR3: CASTKGGGQPQHF. The CDR3, as DNA: TGTGCCAGTACCAAAGGCGGGGGGCAGCCCCAGCATTTT. The chain links TRBV19 to TRBJ1-5; tentatively, D is TRBD1 (5 bases). The germline V and J ends were trimmed by 7 bases and 7 bases, with 14 bases remaining between them. CDR1 and CDR2 from the germline V gene are LNHDA and SQIVND (reference sequence). The CDR3 spans 13 residues.

The gene calls are TRBV9 and TRBJ1-1, with D possibly matching TRBD1 (6 bases). CDR1 is SGDLS, CDR2 YYNGEE, per germline. The CDR3 covers 16 residues. Between the trimmed V and J ends, which lost 4 bases and 4 bases, there was a span of 20 bases. CDR3 coding DNA: TGTGCCAGCAGCCCGACTTCGGGGGCGGTGGGCACTGAAGCTTTCTTT. This translates into CASSPTSGAVGTEAFF.

This chain links TRBV9 with TRBJ1-6; D may be TRBD1 (5 bases). The ends were cut back, 0 bases at V and 9 bases at J, with 7 bases in the middle. Germline CDR1 reads SGDLS; CDR2 reads YYNGEE. The CDR3 sequence is 13 residues long. CDR3 in amino acids: CASSVEQGSPLHF. The CDR3 nucleotides are TGTGCCAGCAGCGTAGAGCAGGGTTCACCCCTCCACTTT.

V and J are TRBV19 and TRBJ1-2, with D possibly being TRBD1 (5 bases). The CDR3 extends over 15 amino acids. Germline-derived CDR1 and CDR2 are LNHDA and SQIVND (reference sequence). Trimming took 5 bases from V and 1 from J, leaving 14 bases between them. The chain's CDR3 is CASSSSSTVNYGYTF. CDR3 DNA: TGTGCCAGTAGTTCTTCATCGACAGTTAACTATGGCTACACCTTC.

The chain uses TRBV7-9 and TRBJ2-1; 7 bases fit TRBD2. Germline V lookup: CDR1 SEHNR, CDR2 FQNEAQ (reference sequence). CDR3 length: 12 amino acids. Losses at the gene ends were 1 base for V and 15 bases for J; bases not matched to a gene: 6. The CDR3 reads CASSLGQRGLFF. CDR3 DNA sequence: TGTGCCAGCAGCTTAGGTCAGCGGGGCCTGTTCTTC.

The chain joins TRBV5-1 to TRBJ1-2; the D gene is possibly TRBD1 (5 bases). The V end was cut by 0 bases, the J end by 5 bases, with 14 bases between. Germline V gene lookup returns CDR1 SGHRS and CDR2 YFSETQ. The CDR3 is 15 residues long. CDR3 loop: CASSLGQGWRYGYTF. CDR3 in DNA: TGCGCCAGCAGCTTGGGGCAGGGTTGGAGGTATGGCTACACCTTC.

V is TRBV7-9 and J is TRBJ2-2, with unresolved D. The CDR3 spans 15 residues. The V gene lost 3 bases and the J gene lost 5 bases, with 13 bases spanning the gap. Germline CDR1 is SEHNR and CDR2 is FQNEAQ (reference sequence). CDR3 residues: CASSLILVATGELFF. DNA of the CDR3: TGTGCCAGCAGCTTGATCTTAGTAGCAACCGGGGAGCTGTTTTTT.

The CDR3 is CASSLGGGGFNNEQFF. Written as DNA, the CDR3 is TGTGCCAGCAGCTTAGGTGGCGGGGGATTTAACAATGAGCAGTTCTTC. The V call is TRBV7-9, the J call TRBJ2-1, with 7 nucleotides matching TRBD2. CDR3 length: 16 amino acids. Germline V CDR1 and CDR2: SEHNR, FQNEAQ (reference sequence). The V gene end was trimmed by 1 base and the J gene end by 5 bases; junction bases not matched to a gene: 8. The complete variable domain, with remaining parts taken from reference TRBV7-9 and TRBJ2-1, reads DTGVSQNPRHKITKRGQNVTFRCDPISEHNRLYWYRQTLGQGPEFLTYFQNEAQLEKSRLLSDRFSAERPKGSFSTLEIQRTEQGDSAMYLCASSLGGGGFNNEQFFGPGTRLTVL.